The next 29 T cell receptor beta chains were all read from a single sample in a study of post-analysis software for immune sequencing data. Findings and limits, study-wide: Patients showed TRBV5-6, TRBV5-1 and TRBV20-1 among 4 or 5 TRBV segments more frequent than in controls.

No antigen is known for these receptors. Every TCR beta cDNA library bore unique molecular identifiers. TCRdb fed the PCR reads into MiXCR, producing one record per CDR3 protein. This sample has about 770,000 distinct CDR3 sequences, with 46% found just once. The sequenced sample was blood. These receptors were collected from a girl under 18 with multiple sclerosis.

This rearrangement joins TRBV5-1 to TRBJ2-1, with 10 bases lining up with TRBD1. The CDR3 covers 15 residues. Trimming cost V 4 bases and J 10 bases; bases outside gene matches: 11. In germline, CDR1 is SGHRS, CDR2 YFSETQ. DNA of the CDR3: TGCGCCAGCAGCACCGTCCGGGACAGGGGAGGGGAGCAGTTCTTC. Translation: CASSTVRDRGGEQFF.

The genes are TRBV29-1 and TRBJ1-2; D is undetermined. The CDR3 is 12 residues long. V lost 3 bases to trimming and J lost 4 bases, with 9 bases between them. The germline V gene has CDR1 SQVTM and CDR2 ANQGSEA. CDR3 sequence reads: CSVDWGTYGYTF. CDR3 sequence (DNA): TGCAGCGTTGATTGGGGAACCTATGGCTACACCTTC.

This chain joins TRBV5-4 and TRBJ2-5, with D uncertain. The CDR3 extends over 14 amino acids. Germline V CDR1 and CDR2: SGHNT, YYREEE (reference sequence). V gave up 1 base and J gave up 5 bases, with 12 bases separating them. CDR3 amino acids: CASSLWASGETQYF. DNA of the CDR3: TGTGCCAGCAGCTTGTGGGCTAGTGGGGAGACCCAGTACTTC. Combining the CDR3 with reference TRBV5-4 and TRBJ2-5 gives the whole variable domain ETGVTQSPTHLIKTRGQQVTLRCSSQSGHNTVSWYQQALGQGPQFIFQYYREEENGRGNFPPRFSGLQFPNYSSELNVNALELDDSALYLCASSLWASGETQYFGPGTRLLVL.

This clonotype was recorded a few times. CDR3 protein: CASHVGTGGTDTQYF. The CDR3 DNA reads as TGTGCCAGCCACGTCGGGACAGGCGGCACAGATACGCAGTATTTT. The gene calls are TRBV6-6 and TRBJ2-3, with 8 bases that match TRBD1. V lost 8 bases, J lost 1 base, and 8 bases stayed unmatched. Germline CDR1 MNHNY, CDR2 SVGAGI (reference sequence). The CDR3 loop spans 15 amino acids.

The CDR3 here is CASSFGNRNPYEQYF. Here the CDR3 DNA reads TGTGCCAGCAGTTTCGGCAACAGGAACCCCTACGAGCAGTACTTC. The chain is built from TRBV12-3 or TRBV12-4 and TRBJ2-7; TRBD1 might be the D (5 bases). The CDR3 is made up of 15 amino acids. Trimming stripped 3 bases from V and 2 bases from J, with 14 bases between.

This clonotype appeared a few times. The V gene is TRBV12-3 or TRBV12-4, the J gene TRBJ2-1, with TRBD2 matching over 7 bases. The CDR3 covers 16 residues. V shed 6 bases, J shed 5 bases, and the junction held 13 bases outside the gene matches. DNA of the CDR3: TGTGCCAGCAGGCCCGTCGCGGGCGGGGGAAACAATGAGCAGTTCTTC. Translation gives CASRPVAGGGNNEQFF.

There are many counts of this clonotype. The chain links TRBV20-1 to TRBJ2-7; D might be TRBD1 (6 bases). The germline gives CDR1 DFQATT, CDR2 SNEGSKA (reference sequence). Trimming left V 1 base short and J 4 bases short, with 11 bases between. The CDR3 runs 13 residues. In DNA, the CDR3 is TGCAGTGCTAGAGGTGGACAGTTTTACGAGCAGTACTTC. It specifies CSARGGQFYEQYF.

In its sample, this clonotype was seen a few times. The rearrangement links TRBV5-5 to TRBJ2-1; 9 nucleotides agree with TRBD2. Germline V gene lookup returns CDR1 SGHKS and CDR2 YYEKEE (reference sequence). The CDR3 contains 15 residues. V lost 1 base to trimming and J lost 5 bases; unmatched junction nucleotides: 4. The CDR3 DNA is TGTGCCAGCAGCTTGCGGGCTAGCGGGAACAATGAGCAGTTCTTC. Translating it yields CASSLRASGNNEQFF.

This clonotype showed up just a few times. The chain recombines TRBV7-2 with TRBJ2-7; 8 bases agree with TRBD1. After removal of 5 bases from V and 7 bases from J, the junction contained 13 bases not matched to a gene. Germline V lookup: CDR1 SGHTA, CDR2 FQGNSA. CDR3 length: 15 amino acids. Here the CDR3 reads CASSKAGQALREQYF. DNA for the CDR3: TGTGCCAGCAGCAAGGCGGGACAGGCCCTCCGGGAGCAGTACTTC.

J is TRBJ2-7 and V is TRBV12-3 or TRBV12-4, with a tentative D call TRBD1 (6 bases). The CDR3 length is 17 residues. V was pared by 4 bases and J by 1 base, with 20 bases between. This CDR3 reads CASSYYMRGDKSYEQYF. CDR3 in DNA: TGTGCCAGCAGTTACTATATGCGTGGGGACAAGTCCTACGAGCAGTACTTC.

The rearrangement joins TRBV27 to TRBJ2-7; 7 nucleotides line up with TRBD2. The CDR3 runs to 17 residues. The germline V gene has CDR1 MNHEY and CDR2 SMNVEV (reference sequence). J was trimmed by 5 bases and V by 5 bases; bases with no gene match: 18. CDR3 nucleotides: TGTGCCAGCAGTCCCCTTCAGCGGGGCCCCCCCTTGGACGAGCAGTACTTC. Translation gives CASSPLQRGPPLDEQYF.

CDR3 nucleotides: TGCAGTGCTCCTACCAGGACAGGGTCGGGGACAGATACGCAGTATTTT. This sequence encodes CSAPTRTGSGTDTQYF. The V call is TRBV20-1, the J call TRBJ2-3; 8 bases are shared with TRBD1. V dropped 5 bases and J dropped 3; count of bases not matched to a gene: 13. CDR3 length: 16 amino acids. The germline gives CDR1 DFQATT, CDR2 SNEGSKA (reference sequence).

The V call is TRBV6-1, the J call TRBJ2-5; D is uncertain. The end of the DNA is better explained by TRBJ2-7, so the J call may be wrong. Germline loops: CDR1 MNHNS, CDR2 SASEGT. This CDR3 comprises 12 residues. For the CDR3, the DNA is TGTGCCAGCAGTGAGCCAGGATACGAGCAGTACTTC. It encodes CASSEPGYEQYF.

In this sample, this clonotype turned up a few times. The CDR3 reads CASSQALSGRRTDTQYF. For the CDR3, the DNA is TGTGCCAGCAGCCAAGCCCTTAGCGGGAGAAGAACAGATACGCAGTATTTT. The chain recombines TRBV3-1 with TRBJ2-3; 9 bases are shared with TRBD2. Germline trimming cut 1 base from V and 3 bases from J; bases unmatched to any gene: 8. The CDR3 contains 17 residues. From germline, CDR1 is LGHDT and CDR2 YNNKEL (reference sequence).

J is TRBJ1-2 and V is TRBV12-3 or TRBV12-4; a weak D match, TRBD1 (5 bases). V lost 0 bases and J lost 5, with 7 bases in between. The CDR3 sequence is 13 residues long. This CDR3 is CASSLAEGYGYTF. In DNA, the CDR3 is TGTGCCAGCAGTTTAGCGGAGGGGTATGGCTACACCTTC.

The rearrangement uses TRBV10-3 and TRBJ2-7, with D hard to call. CDR1 and CDR2 from the germline V gene are ENHRY and SYGVKD. The CDR3 covers 13 residues. V lost 10 bases to trimming and J lost 2 bases, with 15 bases between them. CDR3 region: CATSDVAPYEQYF. CDR3 in DNA: TGTGCCACCTCGGACGTAGCCCCCTACGAGCAGTACTTC.

V and J are TRBV5-1 and TRBJ1-1; tentatively, D is TRBD1 (6 bases). Germline V lookup: CDR1 SGHRS, CDR2 YFSETQ. V was shortened by 6 bases and J by 1 base, with 10 bases between the two germline ends. The CDR3 is 13 amino acids. The CDR3 sequence: CASIGQTNTEAFF. DNA for the CDR3: TGCGCCAGCATTGGACAGACGAACACTGAAGCTTTCTTT. Looking up the rest from reference TRBV5-1 and TRBJ1-1 gives the full variable domain: KAGVTQTPRYLIKTRGQQVTLSCSPISGHRSVSWYQQTPGQGLQFLFEYFSETQRNKGNFPGRFSGRQFSNSRSEMNVSTLELGDSALYLCASIGQTNTEAFFGQGTRLTVV.

The rearrangement links TRBV10-3 to TRBJ2-7; 7 nucleotides align to TRBD2. Germline-derived CDR1 and CDR2 are ENHRY and SYGVKD. The CDR3 has 15 residues. The ends lost 10 bases at V and 3 bases at J; junction bases unmatched: 15. CDR3 sequence (DNA): TGTGCCAGCACACGAATCGGGGGGAGCAGCTACGAGCAGTACTTC. Encoded protein: CASTRIGGSSYEQYF.

The sample holds a few counts of this clonotype. This chain uses TRBV6-5 with TRBJ1-1, with TRBD1 matching 8 bases. Losses at the gene ends were 6 bases for V and 1 base for J; bases not matched to a gene: 1. Germline lookup yields CDR1 MNHEY and CDR2 SVGAGI. CDR3 size: 13 residues. In DNA form, the CDR3 reads TGTGCCAGCAGGACAGGGGCGAACACTGAAGCTTTCTTT. It yields the protein CASRTGANTEAFF.

The chain couples TRBV14 to TRBJ2-5, with 7 positions matching TRBD1. J lost 5 bases, V lost 3 bases, and 9 bases had no gene match. Germline CDR1 SGHDN, CDR2 FVKESK. The CDR3 length is 15 residues. CDR3 in amino acids: CASSHVGRGKETQYF. The CDR3, as DNA: TGTGCCAGCAGCCATGTGGGCAGGGGGAAGGAGACCCAGTACTTC.

The genes are TRBV4-2 and TRBJ2-1; 10 bases align to TRBD1. The CDR3 is 16 amino acids. CDR1 and CDR2 from the germline V gene are LGHNA and YNFKEQ. The V gene end was trimmed by 4 bases and the J gene end by 6 bases; junction bases not matched to a gene: 9. CDR3 sequence (DNA): TGTGCCAGCAGCCCGATGGCGGGACAGGGGTTCAATGAGCAGTTCTTC. Protein sequence: CASSPMAGQGFNEQFF.

The rearrangement links TRBV15 to TRBJ2-7; 10 bases line up with TRBD1. With V trimmed by 4 bases and J by 0 bases, 9 bases remained unmatched. CDR3 length: 17 amino acids. In germline, CDR1 is LNHNV, CDR2 YYDKDF (reference sequence). CDR3 residues: CATSKGRRDRGSYEQYF. As DNA, the CDR3 is TGTGCCACCAGCAAGGGAAGAAGGGACAGGGGCTCCTACGAGCAGTACTTC.

The chain combines TRBV24-1 with TRBJ2-3; D is uncertain. Germline loops: CDR1 KGHDR, CDR2 SFDVKD. The CDR3 consists of 15 residues. V was trimmed by 2 bases and J by 0 bases, leaving 8 bases between them. The CDR3 DNA sequence: TGTGCCACCAGTGATTGTCGAGGCAGCACAGATACGCAGTATTTT. It yields the protein CATSDCRGSTDTQYF.

The chain couples TRBV28 to TRBJ2-1, with TRBD2 as a possible D gene (6 bases). Deletions cut 4 bases from V and 4 bases from J, with 14 bases between. This CDR3 has 15 residues. The germline CDR1 and CDR2 sequences are MDHEN and SYDVKM. The CDR3 DNA follows: TGTGCCAGCAGTTATGAACCGGGACTGTACAATGAGCAGTTCTTC. Its protein product is CASSYEPGLYNEQFF.

V and J are TRBV5-1 and TRBJ2-3; 13 bases map to TRBD2. CDR3 size: 17 residues. With 1 base clipped from V and 4 bases from J, the junction kept 6 bases outside the gene matches. Germline CDR1 SGHRS, CDR2 YFSETQ. In nucleotides, the CDR3 is TGCGCCAGCAGCTTGTCGGGACTAGCGGGAAGGGCAGATACGCAGTATTTT. Translation: CASSLSGLAGRADTQYF. The whole variable domain, filled in from reference TRBV5-1 and TRBJ2-3, reads KAGVTQTPRYLIKTRGQQVTLSCSPISGHRSVSWYQQTPGQGLQFLFEYFSETQRNKGNFPGRFSGRQFSNSRSEMNVSTLELGDSALYLCASSLSGLAGRADTQYFGPGTRLTVL.

This clonotype turned up a few times. The gene calls are TRBV7-3 and TRBJ1-2, with a possible D match to TRBD1 (5 bases). The V end was cut by 5 bases, the J end by 6 bases, with 13 bases between. The CDR3 runs to 13 residues. CDR1 and CDR2 from the germline V gene are SGHTA and FQGTGA. CDR3 in amino acids: CASSTGRGDGYTF. The CDR3 DNA follows: TGTGCCAGCAGCACGGGACGGGGGGATGGCTACACCTTC.

This clonotype was observed a handful of times. The V and J genes are TRBV7-2 and TRBJ2-7; 8 positions agree with TRBD2. Germline V gene sequence: CDR1 SGHTA, CDR2 FQGNSA. The CDR3 has 14 amino acids. J was trimmed by 4 bases and V by 5 bases; bases with no gene match: 7. CDR3 amino acids: CASSQSGSRYEQYF. DNA for the CDR3: TGTGCCAGCAGCCAGAGCGGGAGTAGGTACGAGCAGTACTTC. The full variable domain, its missing parts supplied by reference TRBV7-2 and TRBJ2-7, is GAGVSQSPSNKVTEKGKDVELRCDPISGHTALYWYRQSLGQGLEFLIYFQGNSAPDKSGLPSDRFSAERTGGSVSTLTIQRTQQEDSAVYLCASSQSGSRYEQYFGPGTRLTVT.

The chain is built from TRBV6-5 and TRBJ2-3; the match to TRBD1 covers 7 bases. The CDR3 runs to 16 residues. CDR1 and CDR2 (germline): MNHEY, SVGAGI. The V and J ends lost 6 bases and 2 bases, in that order; junction bases with no gene match: 11. Written as DNA, the CDR3 is TGTGCCAGCAGACCAGGGACAGCCGCCCTCACAGATACGCAGTATTTT. Its translation is CASRPGTAALTDTQYF.

The rearrangement joins TRBV12-3 or TRBV12-4 to TRBJ1-5; D not certain. V was cut by 4 bases and J by 0 bases, with 7 bases left in between. The CDR3 runs to 14 residues. Here the CDR3 reads CASSSQISNQPQHF. CDR3 nucleotides: TGTGCCAGCAGTTCGCAGATTAGCAATCAGCCCCAGCATTTT.